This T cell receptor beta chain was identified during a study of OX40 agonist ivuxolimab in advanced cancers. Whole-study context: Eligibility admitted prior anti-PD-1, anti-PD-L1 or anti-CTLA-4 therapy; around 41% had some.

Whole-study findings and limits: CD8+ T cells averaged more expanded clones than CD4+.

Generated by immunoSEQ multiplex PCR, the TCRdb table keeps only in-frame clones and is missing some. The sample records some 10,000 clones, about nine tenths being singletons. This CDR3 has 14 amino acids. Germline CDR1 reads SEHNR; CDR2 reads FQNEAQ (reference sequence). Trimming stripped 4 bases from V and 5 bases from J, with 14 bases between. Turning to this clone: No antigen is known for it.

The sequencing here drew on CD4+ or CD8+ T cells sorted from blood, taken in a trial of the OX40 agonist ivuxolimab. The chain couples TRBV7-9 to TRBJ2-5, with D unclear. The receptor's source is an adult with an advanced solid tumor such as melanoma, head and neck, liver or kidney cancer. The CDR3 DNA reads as TGTGCCAGCAGCTATACCGGGCCCCAGGAGACCCAGTACTTC. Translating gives CASSYTGPQETQYF.